This TCR beta chain was identified during a study of blood T cell repertoires in COVID-19. Turning to the study itself: COVID-19 samples, acute and convalescent, were from the United States, Italy and Spain. T cells, B-cell-depleted T cells, or PBMCs supplied cDNA or gDNA.

The authors' processing: From reference gene primer amplification, estimates of nucleated cell counts were derived. Some clones are missing from TCRdb's copy, which holds only in-frame ones; the method was immunoSEQ multiplex PCR. D and trimming were read from the DNA, whereas the V and J calls and clone size are those reported in that table. The sample holds some 90,000 clones, roughly 80% seen once. As for this clone: One end of the junction varies from germline; a read error may be responsible.

CDR3 length equals 10 residues. The germline V gene has CDR1 MNHEY and CDR2 SVGAGI. The receptor was isolated from a human donor in a cohort sampled during active COVID-19. Sequenced material: peripheral blood. V gene TRBV6-5 combines with J gene TRBJ1-2, with D unresolved. The CDR3 is CASSRLLYRF. The CDR3 DNA is TGTGCCAGCAGCCGCCTGCTCTACCGGTTC.